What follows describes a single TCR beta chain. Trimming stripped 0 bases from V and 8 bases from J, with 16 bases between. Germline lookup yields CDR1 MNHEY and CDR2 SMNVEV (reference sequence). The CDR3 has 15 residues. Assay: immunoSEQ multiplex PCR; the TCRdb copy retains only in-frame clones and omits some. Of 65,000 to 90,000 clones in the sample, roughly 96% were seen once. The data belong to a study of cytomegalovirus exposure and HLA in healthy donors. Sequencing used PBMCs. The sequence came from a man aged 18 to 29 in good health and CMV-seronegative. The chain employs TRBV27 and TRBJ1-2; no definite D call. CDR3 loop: CASSLSRHPVDGYTF. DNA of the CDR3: TGTGCCAGCAGTTTATCTCGACACCCAGTTGACGGCTACACCTTC.